Below, 25 T cell receptor beta chains from the same sample are listed, as sequenced in a study of graft-versus-host responses after intestinal transplantation. TCRdb keeps only in-frame clones here, not all; method: immunoSEQ multiplex PCR. Of some 25,000 clones listed, approximately 96% are singletons. The sequenced sample was PBMCs, obtained just over 29 days after intestinal transplant. The receptors derive from a human patient who received an intestinal transplant, so some T cells may come from the graft donor.

CDR3 residues: CASTTYPPSGQRRANEQFF. CDR3 sequence (DNA): TGCGCCAGCACCACATATCCCCCCTCAGGACAGCGGAGGGCTAATGAGCAGTTCTTC. The gene calls are TRBV5-1 and TRBJ2-1; D tentatively fits TRBD1 or TRBD2 (6 bases each). Germline-derived CDR1 and CDR2 are SGHRS and YFSETQ. V was trimmed by 6 bases and J by 7 bases, leaving 32 bases between them. This CDR3 is 19 amino acids long.

V and J are TRBV28 and TRBJ2-7, with TRBD2 matching over 7 bases. This CDR3 contains 15 residues. The germline gives CDR1 MDHEN, CDR2 SYDVKM. V was clipped by 6 bases and J by 2 bases; unmatched bases: 10. The CDR3 loop reads CASRPSGGLPYEQYF. The CDR3 region has the DNA TGTGCCAGCAGGCCTAGCGGAGGTCTTCCCTACGAGCAGTACTTC.

The chain combines TRBV27 with TRBJ2-1; D call uncertain. Germline assignment: CDR1 MNHEY and CDR2 SMNVEV (reference sequence). V gave up 0 bases and J gave up 9 bases, with 9 bases separating them. The CDR3 covers 13 residues. The CDR3 coding sequence is TGTGCCAGCAGTTTATCGGAAACTGGTGAGCAGTTCTTC. Protein sequence: CASSLSETGEQFF.

In this sample, this clone turned up once. The genes are TRBV4-1 and TRBJ1-1; 7 bases align to TRBD1. This CDR3 is built from 12 residues. The germline V gene encodes CDR1 MGHRA and CDR2 YSYEKL. V was pared by 3 bases and J by 8 bases, with 3 bases of the junction left unmatched. CDR3 amino acids: CASSQVQGEAFF. The CDR3 DNA reads TGCGCCAGCAGCCAGGTACAGGGGGAAGCTTTCTTT.

The J gene is TRBJ2-7, the V gene TRBV7-6; TRBD2 is a possible D gene (5 bases). V was shortened by 5 bases and J by 5 bases, with 16 bases between the two germline ends. This CDR3 contains 14 residues. Germline CDR1 SGHVS, CDR2 FNYEAQ. In nucleotides, the CDR3 is TGTGCCAGCAGCCCATCCCGGTCGGGAAACGAGCAGTACTTC. Translated, it gives CASSPSRSGNEQYF. Full variable domain (outside the CDR3, taken from reference TRBV7-6 and TRBJ2-7): GAGVSQSPRYKVTKRGQDVALRCDPISGHVSLYWYRQALGQGPEFLTYFNYEAQQDKSGLPNDRFSAERPEGSISTLTIQRTEQRDSAMYRCASSPSRSGNEQYFGPGTRLTVT.

V is TRBV7-6 and J is TRBJ2-7; D tentatively reads TRBD1 or TRBD2 (5 bases each). This CDR3 is 15 amino acids long. Germline lookup yields CDR1 SGHVS and CDR2 FNYEAQ. Trimming stripped 4 bases from V and 6 bases from J, with 19 bases between. This chain's CDR3 is CASSSTGTSFPEQYF. CDR3 DNA sequence: TGTGCCAGCAGCTCGACCGGGACCTCCTTCCCCGAGCAGTACTTC.

The chain uses TRBV2 and TRBJ2-2, with D unclear. Germline V gene sequence: CDR1 SNHLY, CDR2 FYNNEI. This CDR3 spans 15 amino acids. V lost 6 bases and J lost 0, with 11 bases in between. The CDR3 bases are TGTGCCAGCAGACGTACGGGCCCGAACACCGGGGAGCTGTTTTTT. Translating it yields CASRRTGPNTGELFF. Complete variable domain (other parts from reference TRBV2 and TRBJ2-2): EPEVTQTPSHQVTQMGQEVILRCVPISNHLYFYWYRQILGQKVEFLVSFYNNEISEKSEIFDDQFSVERPDGSNFTLKIRSTKLEDSAMYFCASRRTGPNTGELFFGEGSRLTVL.

This clone was picked up one time. This chain connects TRBV4-1 to TRBJ2-1; 9 bases match TRBD2. Germline V CDR1 and CDR2: MGHRA, YSYEKL. After removal of 0 bases from V and 3 bases from J, the junction contained 9 bases not matched to a gene. The CDR3 sequence is 18 residues long. The CDR3 DNA follows: TGCGCCAGCAGCCAAGATTCCCCGACTAGCGGATACTACAATGAGCAGTTCTTC. This translates into CASSQDSPTSGYYNEQFF.

V is TRBV6-1 and J is TRBJ2-7; D ambiguous. The CDR3 has 10 amino acids. The V gene's germline CDR1 is MNHNS and CDR2 SASEGT. The ends were cut back, 6 bases at V and 1 base at J, with 1 base in the middle. The CDR3 coding sequence is TGTGCCAGCAGATCCTACGAGCAGTACTTC. Translating it yields CASRSYEQYF.

The gene calls are TRBV6-5 and TRBJ1-5; D may be TRBD1 (5 bases). The V end lost 0 bases, the J end lost 2 bases, and 8 bases lay between the germline ends. Germline-derived CDR1 and CDR2 are MNHEY and SVGAGI. The CDR3 has 15 amino acids. CDR3 in DNA: TGTGCCAGCAGTTACTCGCGGGGGGGCAATCAGCCCCAGCATTTT. This gives the protein CASSYSRGGNQPQHF.

The rearrangement uses TRBV19 and TRBJ1-4, with 7 bases that match TRBD1. The CDR3 covers 13 residues. Germline trimming cut 6 bases from V and 5 bases from J; bases unmatched to any gene: 3. Germline V lookup: CDR1 LNHDA, CDR2 SQIVND (reference sequence). CDR3 bases: TGTGCCAGTAGCGACAGGGAGAATGAAAAACTGTTTTTT. This encodes CASSDRENEKLFF.

The chain couples TRBV5-1 to TRBJ2-3; 9 bases are shared with TRBD2. The CDR3 runs 15 residues. Germline assignment: CDR1 SGHRS and CDR2 YFSETQ. J was trimmed by 4 bases and V by 1 base; bases with no gene match: 4. DNA of the CDR3: TGCGCCAGCAGCTTGACCGGCGGGAGGGCAGATACGCAGTATTTT. Translating it yields CASSLTGGRADTQYF.

The rearrangement links TRBV7-8 to TRBJ2-7, with D unclear. V was shortened by 6 bases and J by 7 bases, with 13 bases between the two germline ends. There are 12 residues in the CDR3. Germline V lookup: CDR1 SGHVS, CDR2 FQNEAQ. The CDR3 DNA is TGTGCCAGCAGTTCCTACCTCTTTGAGCAGTACTTC. This translates into CASSSYLFEQYF.

The CDR3, as DNA: TGTGCCAGCAGCTGGAGGGGGAGCTACGAGCAGTACTTC. The encoded protein is CASSWRGSYEQYF. The rearrangement joins TRBV7-9 to TRBJ2-7; perhaps D is TRBD1 or TRBD2 (6 bases each). The CDR3 length is 13 residues. Germline CDR1 SEHNR, CDR2 FQNEAQ (reference sequence). The V end lost 4 bases, the J end lost 3 bases, and 10 bases lay between the germline ends.

This chain links TRBV7-9 with TRBJ2-2, with D uncertain. Germline CDR1 and CDR2: SEHNR and FQNEAQ (reference sequence). CDR3 length equals 11 residues. The V gene lost 6 bases and the J gene lost 5 bases, with 4 bases spanning the gap. CDR3: CASRPTGELFF. As DNA, the CDR3 is TGTGCCAGCAGGCCTACCGGGGAGCTGTTTTTT.

The gene calls are TRBV5-1 and TRBJ2-5, with 10 bases that match TRBD1. The CDR3 has 15 residues. CDR1 is SGHRS and CDR2 is YFSETQ in the germline V gene. Germline trimming cut 0 bases from V and 5 bases from J; bases unmatched to any gene: 4. This CDR3 is CASSLEGQGWETQYF. The CDR3 coding sequence is TGCGCCAGCAGCTTGGAGGGACAGGGGTGGGAGACCCAGTACTTC. Filled out from reference TRBV5-1 and TRBJ2-5, the complete variable domain reads KAGVTQTPRYLIKTRGQQVTLSCSPISGHRSVSWYQQTPGQGLQFLFEYFSETQRNKGNFPGRFSGRQFSNSRSEMNVSTLELGDSALYLCASSLEGQGWETQYFGPGTRLLVL.

V usage is TRBV16 and J usage is TRBJ2-7; D perhaps matches TRBD1 (5 bases). Trimming shortened V by 3 bases and J by 6 bases, and 15 bases separated the two germline ends. The germline CDR1 and CDR2 sequences are KGHSY and FQNENV. This CDR3 is built from 14 residues. CDR3 in DNA: TGTGCCAGCAGCCAGCCAGGGAAGAGGCCCGAGCAGTACTTC. Protein: CASSQPGKRPEQYF.

The rearrangement joins TRBV7-3 to TRBJ1-3, with TRBD1 as a possible D gene (6 bases). CDR1 and CDR2 from the germline V gene are SGHTA and FQGTGA. Trimming took 3 bases from V and 5 from J, leaving 8 bases between them. CDR3 length: 13 residues. CDR3 loop: CASSLGARNTIYF. The CDR3 DNA reads as TGTGCCAGCAGCTTGGGGGCTCGAAACACCATATATTTT.

This clone has only one observation. A read error may account for a junction end that differs from germline. The chain recombines TRBV6-1 with TRBJ2-7; D unclear. The germline CDR1 and CDR2 sequences are MNHNS and SASEGT. The CDR3 loop spans 16 amino acids. CDR3 in DNA: TGTGCCAGCAGCGAAGCGATACCTCCTGAGTCCTACGAGCAGTACTTC. Translation gives CASSEAIPPESYEQYF.

This clone appeared a few times. V is TRBV11-3 and J is TRBJ1-1; unclear D gene. V lost 3 bases and J lost 0, with 8 bases in between. Germline CDR1 SGHNT, CDR2 YENEEA. CDR3 length equals 14 residues. The CDR3 loop is CASSLSGVNTEAFF. The CDR3 bases are TGTGCCAGCAGCTTGTCCGGGGTGAACACTGAAGCTTTCTTT.

The gene calls are TRBV10-1 and TRBJ2-5, with D tentatively TRBD1 (5 bases). Germline-derived CDR1 and CDR2 are WNHNN and SYGVQD (reference sequence). The CDR3 has 13 residues. Trimming pared 3 bases from V and 2 bases from J, leaving 7 bases between. CDR3 sequence: CASSERQQETQYF. The CDR3 region has the DNA TGCGCCAGCAGTGAAAGACAGCAAGAGACCCAGTACTTC.

V usage is TRBV6-1 and J usage is TRBJ1-2; D perhaps matches TRBD1 (5 bases). Germline V gene lookup returns CDR1 MNHNS and CDR2 SASEGT. V lost 6 bases to trimming and J lost 7 bases, with 18 bases between them. The CDR3 sequence is 14 residues long. CDR3 protein: CASREWQGVSGYTF. The CDR3, as DNA: TGTGCCAGCAGGGAATGGCAGGGAGTGAGTGGCTACACCTTC.

The rearrangement uses TRBV10-3 and TRBJ2-1, with D possibly matching TRBD1 (5 bases). Germline-derived CDR1 and CDR2 are ENHRY and SYGVKD. The ends were cut back, 2 bases at V and 0 bases at J, with 5 bases in the middle. The length of the CDR3 is 14 residues. The CDR3 nucleotides read TGTGCCATCAGTGAGGGGGCCTCCTACAATGAGCAGTTCTTC. Its protein is CAISEGASYNEQFF.

The chain joins TRBV29-1 to TRBJ1-2; perhaps TRBD1 as D (5 bases). This CDR3 contains 14 residues. CDR1 is SQVTM, CDR2 ANQGSEA, per germline. V was shortened by 7 bases and J by 0 bases, with 15 bases between the two germline ends. The CDR3 nucleotides are TGCAGCGCCAAAGGGGCGTTAGCTAACTATGGCTACACCTTC. As protein: CSAKGALANYGYTF.

The chain combines TRBV25-1 with TRBJ1-4; no clear D. Trimming left V 1 base short and J 8 bases short, with 11 bases between. Germline values: CDR1 MGHDK, CDR2 SYGVNS. The CDR3 runs to 14 residues. CDR3 protein: CASSEFGEEEKLFF. CDR3 DNA sequence: TGTGCCAGCAGTGAATTTGGGGAGGAAGAAAAACTGTTTTTT. Combining the CDR3 with reference TRBV25-1 and TRBJ1-4 gives the whole variable domain EADIYQTPRYLVIGTGKKITLECSQTMGHDKMYWYQQDPGMELHLIHYSYGVNSTEKGDLSSESTVSRIRTEHFPLTLESARPSHTSQYLCASSEFGEEEKLFFGSGTQLSVL.